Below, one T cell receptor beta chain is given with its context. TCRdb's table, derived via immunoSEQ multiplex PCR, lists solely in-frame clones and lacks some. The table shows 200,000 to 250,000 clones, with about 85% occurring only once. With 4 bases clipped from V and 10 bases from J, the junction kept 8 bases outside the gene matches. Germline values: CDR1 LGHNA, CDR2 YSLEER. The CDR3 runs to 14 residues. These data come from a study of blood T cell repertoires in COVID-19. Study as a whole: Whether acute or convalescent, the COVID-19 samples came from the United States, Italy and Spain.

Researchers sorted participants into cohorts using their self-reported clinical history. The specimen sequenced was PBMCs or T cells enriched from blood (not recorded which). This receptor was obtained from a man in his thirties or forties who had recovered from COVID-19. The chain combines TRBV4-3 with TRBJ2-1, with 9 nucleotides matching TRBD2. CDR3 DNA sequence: TGCGCCAGCAGCCCTCAAGCGGGGGGACGCGAGCAGTTCTTC. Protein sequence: CASSPQAGGREQFF.